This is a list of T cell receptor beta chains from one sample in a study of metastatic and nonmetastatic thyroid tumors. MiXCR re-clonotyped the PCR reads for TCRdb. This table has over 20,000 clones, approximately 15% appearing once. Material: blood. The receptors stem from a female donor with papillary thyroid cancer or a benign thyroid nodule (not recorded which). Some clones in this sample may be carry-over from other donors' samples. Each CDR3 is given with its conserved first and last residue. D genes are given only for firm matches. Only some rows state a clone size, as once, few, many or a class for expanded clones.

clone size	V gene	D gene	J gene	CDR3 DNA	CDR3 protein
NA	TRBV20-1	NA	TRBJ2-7	TGCAGTGCTAGAGACGGGGAATGCGAGCAGTACTTC	CSARDGECEQYF
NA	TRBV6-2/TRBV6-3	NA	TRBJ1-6	TGTGCCAGCAGTTACTCGGAAAGTCAGGGGCTATATAATTCACCCCTCCACTTT	CASSYSESQGLYNSPLHF
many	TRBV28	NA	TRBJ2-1	TGTGCCAGCATAGGGACCTCCTACAATGAGCAGTTCTTC	CASIGTSYNEQFF
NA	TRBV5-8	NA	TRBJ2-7	TGTTCCAGCAGAAAGATAGGCCGGCCTCACGAGCAGTACTTC	CSSRKIGRPHEQYF
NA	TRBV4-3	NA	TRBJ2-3	TGCGCCAGCAGCCAAGATGGGCCGTGGGATACGCAGTATTTT	CASSQDGPWDTQYF
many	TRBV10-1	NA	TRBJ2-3	TGCGCCAGCAGTGAGGGTACTCAGGGATGGAATACGCAGTATTTT	CASSEGTQGWNTQYF
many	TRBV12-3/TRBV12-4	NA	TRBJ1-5	TGTGCCAGCAGTTCTTATCGGCAGCCCCAGCATTTT	CASSSYRQPQHF
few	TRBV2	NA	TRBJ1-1	TGTGCCAACAGTGTGGAGTGGAACACTGAAGCTTTCTTT	CANSVEWNTEAFF
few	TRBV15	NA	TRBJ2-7	TGTGCCACCAGCAGAGATCGAAGTCTCGCCTACGAGCAGTACTTC	CATSRDRSLAYEQYF
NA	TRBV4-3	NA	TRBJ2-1	TGCGCCAGCAGCCAAGATAGGACGGACTACAATGAGCAGTTCTTC	CASSQDRTDYNEQFF
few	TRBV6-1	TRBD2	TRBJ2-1	TGTGCCAGCAGTGAGCGGGGGGGCGACTCCTACAATGAGCAGTTCTTC	CASSERGGDSYNEQFF
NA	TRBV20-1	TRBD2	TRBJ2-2	TGCAGTGCCAAGGGACTAGCCGGGAAAGGGGAGCTGTTTTTT	CSAKGLAGKGELFF
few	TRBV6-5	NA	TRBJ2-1	TGTGCCAGCAGTTACCCAACCGGGACTGGAGGATGGGGTGAGCAGTTCTTC	CASSYPTGTGGWGEQFF
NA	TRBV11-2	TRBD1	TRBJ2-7	TGTGCCAGCAGCGTCACTACCGGGACAGGGACTATTAAGGAATACGAGCAGTACTTC	CASSVTTGTGTIKEYEQYF
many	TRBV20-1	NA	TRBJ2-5	TGCAGTGCTAGAGGGCTCCAAGGGGAGCAGCGGGAGACCCAGTACTTC	CSARGLQGEQRETQYF
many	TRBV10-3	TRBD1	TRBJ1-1	TGTGCCATCAGCGCCGGACAGGGCGACACTGAAGCTTTCTTT	CAISAGQGDTEAFF
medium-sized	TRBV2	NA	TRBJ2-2	TGTGCCAGTTGCGGCCTTGGGGACGGGGAGCTGTTTTTT	CASCGLGDGELFF
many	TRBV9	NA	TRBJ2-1	TGTGCCAGCAGCGCCCCGGGTTTTGCCTACAATGAGCAGTTCTTC	CASSAPGFAYNEQFF
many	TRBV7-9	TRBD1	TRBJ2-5	TGTGCCAGCAGCGCCGGGACAGATAAGTACTTC	CASSAGTDKYF
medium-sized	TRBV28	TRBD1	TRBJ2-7	TGTGCCAGCAGTTTATATGGGACAGGGGACGAGCAGTACTTC	CASSLYGTGDEQYF
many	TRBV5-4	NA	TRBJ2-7	TGTGCCAGCAGCGTTCAGGGCGAGCAGTACTTC	CASSVQGEQYF
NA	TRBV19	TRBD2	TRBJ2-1	TGTGCCAGTAGTATGGAGCGGCTAGCGGCCTACAATGAGCAGTTCTTC	CASSMERLAAYNEQFF
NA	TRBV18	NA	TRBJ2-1	TGTGCCAGCTCTACCACGACTAACAATGAGCAGTTCTTC	CASSTTTNNEQFF
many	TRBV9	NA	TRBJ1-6	TGTGCCAGCAGCGTAGCCTATTATTCACCCCTCCACTTT	CASSVAYYSPLHF
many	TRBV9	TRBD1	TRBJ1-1	TGTGCCAGCAGCGCCCCTAGGGACAGGGAGGTCACTGAAGCTTTCTTT	CASSAPRDREVTEAFF
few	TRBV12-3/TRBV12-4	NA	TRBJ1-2	TGTGCCAGCAGTCGGTCAGGTGTCGATGGTGGCTACACCTTC	CASSRSGVDGGYTF
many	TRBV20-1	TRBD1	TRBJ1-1	TGCAGTGCTAGAGATGGGGACAGGGGGGAGACTGAAGCTTTCTTT	CSARDGDRGETEAFF
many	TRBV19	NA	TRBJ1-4	TGTGCCACCCAGGGTGGGGCTACTAATGAAAAACTGTTTTTT	CATQGGATNEKLFF
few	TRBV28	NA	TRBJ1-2	TGTGCCAGCAATTCACCTGGAACGGGGAACTATGGATACACCTTC	CASNSPGTGNYGYTF
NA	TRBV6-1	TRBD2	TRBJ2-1	TGTGCCAGCAGTGAGCGGGGACTAGCGGGAGTTGCTGAGCAGTTCTTC	CASSERGLAGVAEQFF
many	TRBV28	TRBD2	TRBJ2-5	TGTGCCAGCAGAGCGACTAGCGGAGCTGCAGAGACCCAGTACTTC	CASRATSGAAETQYF
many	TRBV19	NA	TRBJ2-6	TGTGCCAGTAGGGAACCAGGACCCCGGGCCGGGGCCAACGTCCTGACTTTC	CASREPGPRAGANVLTF
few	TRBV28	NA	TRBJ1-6	TGTGCCAGCACGAGGGGGGGTAGTACGTCACCCCTCCACTTT	CASTRGGSTSPLHF
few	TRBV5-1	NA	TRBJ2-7	TGCGCCAGCAGCTTGGGGCTAGCCGGGACATTCTCCTACGAGCAGTACTTC	CASSLGLAGTFSYEQYF
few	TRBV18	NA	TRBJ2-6	TGTGCCAGCTCACCTAACAGAGGCTCTGGGGCCAACGTCCTGACTTTC	CASSPNRGSGANVLTF
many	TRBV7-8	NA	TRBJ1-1	TGTGCCAGCAGCGAAACAGGGCACACTGAAGCTTTCTTT	CASSETGHTEAFF
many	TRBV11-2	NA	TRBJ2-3	TGTGCCAGCAGCTTAGTTTCGGGCTTCACAGATACGCAGTATTTT	CASSLVSGFTDTQYF
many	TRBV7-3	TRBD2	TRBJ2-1	TGTGCCAGCAGCACCACTAGCGGGATGGATAATGAGCAGTTCTTC	CASSTTSGMDNEQFF